This T cell receptor beta chain was captured in a study of blood T cell repertoires in COVID-19. Study background: Specimens from acute and convalescent COVID-19 originated in the United States, Italy and Spain. In each case, the material was cDNA or gDNA derived from T cells, B-cell-depleted T cells, or PBMCs.

Per the authors' pipeline: Estimated nucleated cell counts came from reference gene primer amplification. The protocol was immunoSEQ multiplex PCR, while the TCRdb copy is restricted to in-frame clones and leaves out a portion. V and J calls and clone size are copied from that table; D and trimming were computed from the DNA. The sample includes 100,000 to 140,000 clones, over 60% seen only once; the top ten take roughly 4%. The CDR3 is made up of 13 amino acids. Trimming shortened V by 4 bases and J by 5 bases, and 11 bases separated the two germline ends. CDR1 is SGHAT, CDR2 FQNNGV, per germline. The chain joins TRBV11-2 to TRBJ2-5; D is perhaps TRBD2 (7 bases). This TCR derives from an older man with acute or convalescent COVID-19. The sample was peripheral blood. The CDR3 region is CASSSGGRETQYF. In DNA, the CDR3 is TGTGCCAGCAGCTCGGGGGGCAGGGAGACCCAGTACTTC.